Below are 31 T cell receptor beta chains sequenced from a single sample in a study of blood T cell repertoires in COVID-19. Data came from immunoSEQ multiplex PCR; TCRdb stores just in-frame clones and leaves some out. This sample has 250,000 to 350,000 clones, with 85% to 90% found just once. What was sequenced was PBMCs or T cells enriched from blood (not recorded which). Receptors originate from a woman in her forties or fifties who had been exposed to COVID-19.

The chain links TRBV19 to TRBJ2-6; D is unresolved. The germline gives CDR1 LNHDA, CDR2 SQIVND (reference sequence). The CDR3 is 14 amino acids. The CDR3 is CGVGLRAGANVLTF. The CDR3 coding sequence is TGTGGAGTGGGCCTCCGTGCGGGGGCCAACGTCCTGACTTTC.

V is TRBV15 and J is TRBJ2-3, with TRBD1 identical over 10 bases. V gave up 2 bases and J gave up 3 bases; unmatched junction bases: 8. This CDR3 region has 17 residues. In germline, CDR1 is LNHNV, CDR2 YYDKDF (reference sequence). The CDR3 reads CATSRLTGGMRTDTQYF. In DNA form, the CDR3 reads TGTGCCACCAGCAGACTGACAGGGGGCATGAGAACAGATACGCAGTATTTT.

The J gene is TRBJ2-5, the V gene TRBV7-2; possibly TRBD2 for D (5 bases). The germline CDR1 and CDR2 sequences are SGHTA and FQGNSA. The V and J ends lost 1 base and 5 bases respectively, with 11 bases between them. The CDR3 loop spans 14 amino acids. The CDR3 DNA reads TGTGCCAGCAGCTTAGGAGGGTTTGAGGAGACCCAGTACTTC. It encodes CASSLGGFEETQYF.

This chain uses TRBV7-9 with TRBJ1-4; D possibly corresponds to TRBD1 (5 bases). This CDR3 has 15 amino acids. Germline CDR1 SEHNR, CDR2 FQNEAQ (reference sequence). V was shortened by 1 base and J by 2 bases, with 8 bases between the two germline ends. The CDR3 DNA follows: TGTGCCAGCAGCTTAGGCGGGACGACTAATGAAAAACTGTTTTTT. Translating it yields CASSLGGTTNEKLFF.

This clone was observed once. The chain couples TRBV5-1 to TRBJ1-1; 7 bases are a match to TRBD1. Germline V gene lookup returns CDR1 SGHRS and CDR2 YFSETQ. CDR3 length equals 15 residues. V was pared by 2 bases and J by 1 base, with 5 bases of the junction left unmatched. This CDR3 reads CASSLNGQENTEAFF. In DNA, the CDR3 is TGCGCCAGCAGCTTAAATGGACAGGAGAACACTGAAGCTTTCTTT.

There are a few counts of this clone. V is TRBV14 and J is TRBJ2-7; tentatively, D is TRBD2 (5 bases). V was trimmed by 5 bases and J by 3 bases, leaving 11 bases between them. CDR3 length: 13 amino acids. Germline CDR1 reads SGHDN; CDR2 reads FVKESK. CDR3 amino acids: CASSTSGDYEQYF. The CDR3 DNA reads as TGTGCCAGCAGCACTAGTGGTGACTACGAGCAGTACTTC.

The CDR3 reads CAWSVVDRDNNEQFF. The CDR3, as DNA: TGTGCCTGGAGTGTCGTCGACAGGGACAACAATGAGCAGTTCTTC. This chain connects TRBV30 to TRBJ2-1; 7 bases are shared with TRBD1. This CDR3 comprises 15 residues. V lost 0 bases to trimming and J lost 5 bases; unmatched junction nucleotides: 7. Germline V CDR1 and CDR2: GTSNPN, SVGIG (reference sequence).

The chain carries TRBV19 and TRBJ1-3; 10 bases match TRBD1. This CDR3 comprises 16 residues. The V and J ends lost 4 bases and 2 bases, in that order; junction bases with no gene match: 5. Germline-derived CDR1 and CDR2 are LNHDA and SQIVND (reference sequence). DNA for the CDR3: TGTGCCAGTAGTACCCTTGGGACAGGGGCTGGAAACACCATATATTTT. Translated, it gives CASSTLGTGAGNTIYF.

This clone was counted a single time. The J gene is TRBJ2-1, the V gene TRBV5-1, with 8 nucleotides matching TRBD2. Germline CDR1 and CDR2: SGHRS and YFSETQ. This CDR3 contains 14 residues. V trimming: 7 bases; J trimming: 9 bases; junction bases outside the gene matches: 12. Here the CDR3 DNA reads TGCGCCAGCGGCCCCGGGACTAGTTTCGGTGAGCAGTTCTTC. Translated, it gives CASGPGTSFGEQFF.

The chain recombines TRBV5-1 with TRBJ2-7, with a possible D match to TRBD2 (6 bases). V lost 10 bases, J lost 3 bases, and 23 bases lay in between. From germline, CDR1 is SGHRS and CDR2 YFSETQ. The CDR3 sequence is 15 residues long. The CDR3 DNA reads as TGCGCCGGAATTTCGGAGGGGACGACGCACTACGAGCAGTACTTC. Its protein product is CAGISEGTTHYEQYF.

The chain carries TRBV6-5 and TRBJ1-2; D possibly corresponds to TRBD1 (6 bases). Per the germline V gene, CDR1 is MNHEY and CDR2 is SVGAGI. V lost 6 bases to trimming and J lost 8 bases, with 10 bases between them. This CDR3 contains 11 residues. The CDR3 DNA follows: TGTGCCAGCAGCGAGGGGGTCGGCTACACCTTC. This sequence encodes CASSEGVGYTF.

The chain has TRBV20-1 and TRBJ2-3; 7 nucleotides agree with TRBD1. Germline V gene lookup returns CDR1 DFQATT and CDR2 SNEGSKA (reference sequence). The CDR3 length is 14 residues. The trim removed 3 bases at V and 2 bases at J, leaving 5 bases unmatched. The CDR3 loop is CSASKGQSTDTQYF. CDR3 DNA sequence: TGCAGTGCTAGTAAGGGACAGTCCACAGATACGCAGTATTTT.

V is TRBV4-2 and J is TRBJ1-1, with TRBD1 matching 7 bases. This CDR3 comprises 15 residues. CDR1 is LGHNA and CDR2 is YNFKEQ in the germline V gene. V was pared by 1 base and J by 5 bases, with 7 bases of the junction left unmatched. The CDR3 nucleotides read TGTGCCAGCAGCCAAGTTGACAGGGCCCCTACTGAAGCTTTCTTT. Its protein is CASSQVDRAPTEAFF.

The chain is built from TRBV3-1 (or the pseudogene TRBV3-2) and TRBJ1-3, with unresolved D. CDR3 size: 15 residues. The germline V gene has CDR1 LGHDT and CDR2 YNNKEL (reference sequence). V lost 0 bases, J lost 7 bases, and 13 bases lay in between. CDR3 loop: CASSQERRFSNTIYF. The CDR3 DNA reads TGTGCCAGCAGCCAAGAACGCAGGTTCTCTAACACCATATATTTT.

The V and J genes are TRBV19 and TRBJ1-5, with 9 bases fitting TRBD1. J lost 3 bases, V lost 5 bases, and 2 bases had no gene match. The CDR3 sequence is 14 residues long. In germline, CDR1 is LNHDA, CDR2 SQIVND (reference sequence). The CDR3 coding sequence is TGTGCCAGTAGTGACAGGGGGTCCAATCAGCCCCAGCATTTT. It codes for CASSDRGSNQPQHF. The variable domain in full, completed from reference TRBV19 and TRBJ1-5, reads DGGITQSPKYLFRKEGQNVTLSCEQNLNHDAMYWYRQDPGQGLRLIYYSQIVNDFQKGDIAEGYSVSREKKESFPLTVTSAQKNPTAFYLCASSDRGSNQPQHFGDGTRLSIL.

In DNA form, the CDR3 reads TGTGCCAGTAGTATAAGTGGACAGGGGTACGGTTCACCCCTCCACTTT. It encodes CASSISGQGYGSPLHF. V is TRBV19 and J is TRBJ1-6; 9 bases line up with TRBD1. The CDR3 extends over 16 amino acids. CDR1 is LNHDA, CDR2 SQIVND, per germline (reference sequence). After removal of 2 bases from V and 9 bases from J, the junction contained 8 bases not matched to a gene.

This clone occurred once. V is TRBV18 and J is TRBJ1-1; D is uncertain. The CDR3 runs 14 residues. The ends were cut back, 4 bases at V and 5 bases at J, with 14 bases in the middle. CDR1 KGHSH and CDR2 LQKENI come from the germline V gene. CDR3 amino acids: CASSLPSGGTEAFF. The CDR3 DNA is TGTGCCAGCTCACTACCGTCGGGCGGGACTGAAGCTTTCTTT.

The CDR3 loop reads CASSFGLLAGGFDEQFF. The CDR3 DNA reads as TGTGCCAGCAGCTTCGGTCTCTTAGCGGGGGGGTTCGATGAGCAGTTCTTC. V and J are TRBV7-2 and TRBJ2-1; 11 positions match TRBD2. This CDR3 is built from 17 residues. CDR1 SGHTA and CDR2 FQGNSA come from the germline V gene. V was clipped by 3 bases and J by 8 bases; unmatched bases: 12. Full variable domain (remainder filled in from reference TRBV7-2 and TRBJ2-1): GAGVSQSPSNKVTEKGKDVELRCDPISGHTALYWYRQSLGQGLEFLIYFQGNSAPDKSGLPSDRFSAERTGGSVSTLTIQRTQQEDSAVYLCASSFGLLAGGFDEQFFGPGTRLTVL.

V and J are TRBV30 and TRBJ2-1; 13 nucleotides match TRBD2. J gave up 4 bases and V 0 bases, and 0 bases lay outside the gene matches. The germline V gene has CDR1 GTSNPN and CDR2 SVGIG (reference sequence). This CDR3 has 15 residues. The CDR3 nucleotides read TGTGCCTGGAGTGTACTAGCGGGGGGGTACAATGAGCAGTTCTTC. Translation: CAWSVLAGGYNEQFF.

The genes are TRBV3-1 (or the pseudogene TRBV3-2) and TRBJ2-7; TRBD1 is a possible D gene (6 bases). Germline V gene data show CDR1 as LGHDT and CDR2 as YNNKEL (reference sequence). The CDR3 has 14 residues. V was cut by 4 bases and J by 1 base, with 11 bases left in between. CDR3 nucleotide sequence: TGTGCCAGCAGCCCCGGGACAATATCCTACGAGCAGTACTTC. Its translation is CASSPGTISYEQYF.

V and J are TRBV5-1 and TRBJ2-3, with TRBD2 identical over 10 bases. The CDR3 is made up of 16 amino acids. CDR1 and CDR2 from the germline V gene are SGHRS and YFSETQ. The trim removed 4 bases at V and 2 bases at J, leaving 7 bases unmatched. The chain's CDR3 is CASSQSLAGATDTQYF. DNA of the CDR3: TGCGCCAGCAGCCAAAGCCTAGCGGGGGCCACAGATACGCAGTATTTT.

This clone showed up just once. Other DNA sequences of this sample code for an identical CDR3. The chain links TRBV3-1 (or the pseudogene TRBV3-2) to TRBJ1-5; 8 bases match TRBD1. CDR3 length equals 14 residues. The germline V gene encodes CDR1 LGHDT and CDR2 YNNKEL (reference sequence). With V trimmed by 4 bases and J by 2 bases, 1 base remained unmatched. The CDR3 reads CASSLTGGNQPQHF. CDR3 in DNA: TGTGCCAGCAGCCTGACAGGGGGCAATCAGCCCCAGCATTTT.

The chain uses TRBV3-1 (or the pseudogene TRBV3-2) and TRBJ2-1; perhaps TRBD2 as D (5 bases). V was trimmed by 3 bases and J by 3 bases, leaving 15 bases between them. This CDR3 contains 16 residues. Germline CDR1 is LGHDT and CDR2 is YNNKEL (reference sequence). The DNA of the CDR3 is TGTGCCAGCAGCCATCGTATCAGCGGAAACTACAATGAGCAGTTCTTC. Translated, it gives CASSHRISGNYNEQFF.

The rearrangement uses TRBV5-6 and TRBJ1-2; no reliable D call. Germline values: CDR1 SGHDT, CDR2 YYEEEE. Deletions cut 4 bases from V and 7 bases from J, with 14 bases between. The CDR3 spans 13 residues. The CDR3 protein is CASSPGSISGYTF. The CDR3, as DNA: TGTGCCAGCAGCCCGGGAAGTATTTCTGGCTACACCTTC.

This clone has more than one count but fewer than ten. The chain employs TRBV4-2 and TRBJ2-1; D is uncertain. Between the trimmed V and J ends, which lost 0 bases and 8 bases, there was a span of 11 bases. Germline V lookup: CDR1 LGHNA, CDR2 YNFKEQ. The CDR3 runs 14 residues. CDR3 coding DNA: TGTGCCAGCAGCCAAGATCATATTAGAGATGAGCAGTTCTTC. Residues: CASSQDHIRDEQFF.

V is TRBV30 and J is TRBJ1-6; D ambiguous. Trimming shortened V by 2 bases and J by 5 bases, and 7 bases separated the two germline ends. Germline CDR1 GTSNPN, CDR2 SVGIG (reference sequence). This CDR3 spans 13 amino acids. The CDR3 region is CAWSPQDNSPLHF. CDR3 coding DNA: TGTGCCTGGAGTCCCCAGGATAATTCACCCCTCCACTTT.

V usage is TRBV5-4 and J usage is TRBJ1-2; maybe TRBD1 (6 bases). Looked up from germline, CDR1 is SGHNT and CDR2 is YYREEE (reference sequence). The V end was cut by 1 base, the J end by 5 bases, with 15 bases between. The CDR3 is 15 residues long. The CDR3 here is CASSLTGRGGYGYTF. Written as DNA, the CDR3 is TGTGCCAGCAGCTTGACAGGGAGAGGAGGTTATGGCTACACCTTC.

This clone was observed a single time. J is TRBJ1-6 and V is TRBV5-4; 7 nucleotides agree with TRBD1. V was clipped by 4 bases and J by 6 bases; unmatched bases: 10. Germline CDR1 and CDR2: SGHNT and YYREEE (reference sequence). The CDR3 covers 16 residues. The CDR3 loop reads CASSPGDSRANSPLHF. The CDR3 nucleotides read TGTGCCAGCAGCCCGGGGGACAGCCGAGCTAATTCACCCCTCCACTTT.

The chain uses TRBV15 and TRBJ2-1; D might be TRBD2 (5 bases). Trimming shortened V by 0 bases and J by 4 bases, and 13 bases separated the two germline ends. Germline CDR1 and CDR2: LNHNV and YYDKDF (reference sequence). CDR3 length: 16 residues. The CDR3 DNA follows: TGTGCCACCAGCAGAGATCATCGGGGAGTGTACAATGAGCAGTTCTTC. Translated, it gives CATSRDHRGVYNEQFF.

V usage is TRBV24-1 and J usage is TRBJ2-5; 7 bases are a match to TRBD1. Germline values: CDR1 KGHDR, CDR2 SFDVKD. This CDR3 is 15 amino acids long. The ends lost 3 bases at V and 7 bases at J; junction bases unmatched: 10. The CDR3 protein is CATSDPGTEGSTQYF. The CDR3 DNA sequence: TGTGCCACCAGTGATCCCGGGACAGAGGGTTCGACCCAGTACTTC.

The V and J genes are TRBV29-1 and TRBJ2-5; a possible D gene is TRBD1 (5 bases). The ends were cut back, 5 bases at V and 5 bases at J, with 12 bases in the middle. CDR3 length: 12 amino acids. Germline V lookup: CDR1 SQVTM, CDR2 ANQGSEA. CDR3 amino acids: CSVRQIGETQYF. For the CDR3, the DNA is TGCAGCGTTCGACAGATCGGCGAGACCCAGTACTTC.